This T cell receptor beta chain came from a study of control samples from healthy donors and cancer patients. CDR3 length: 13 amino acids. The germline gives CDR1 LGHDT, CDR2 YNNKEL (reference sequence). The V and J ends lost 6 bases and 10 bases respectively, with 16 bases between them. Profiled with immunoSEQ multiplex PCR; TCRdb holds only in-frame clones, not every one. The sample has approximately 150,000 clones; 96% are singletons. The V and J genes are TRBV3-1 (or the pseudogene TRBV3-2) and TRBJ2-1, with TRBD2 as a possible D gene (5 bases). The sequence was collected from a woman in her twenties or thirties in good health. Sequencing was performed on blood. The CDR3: CASSERAAREQFF. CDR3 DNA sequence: TGTGCCAGCAGTGAGAGGGCGGCTCGCGAGCAGTTCTTC.